The T cell receptor beta chain described here comes from a study of Graves' ophthalmopathy and Graves' hyperthyroidism (dated by TCRdb to 2016 to 2019). About the full investigation: Peripheral blood was collected at initial diagnosis, prior to any treatment. The study used TCR beta repertoire signatures to distinguish Graves' ophthalmopathy from Graves' hyperthyroidism and to predict progression to ophthalmopathy. In total, 135 blood samples were TCR-sequenced: 43 ophthalmopathy, some 75 hyperthyroidism and around 17 hyperthyroidism-to-ophthalmopathy patients. To explore V-J signatures that distinguish ophthalmopathy from hyperthyroidism, a discovery set of more than 90 patients was enrolled, made up of under 50 with ophthalmopathy and 55 to 65 with stable hyperthyroidism. The independent validation cohort included about 19 hyperthyroidism patients plus 17 patients who later progressed from hyperthyroidism to ophthalmopathy. In a handful of hyperthyroidism patients, the T-cell repertoire of thyroid tissue was compared with the T-cell repertoire of blood. Following sampling, methimazole starting at 30 mg daily was administered to hyperthyroidism patients, and high-dose intravenous methylprednisolone was administered to ophthalmopathy patients. The approximately 100 discovery patients were divided at random into training and test sets in a 7:3 ratio. Summary of the overall study and its limitations: In validation, the model predicted ophthalmopathy progression with more than 70% sensitivity and around 72% specificity; eleven to twelve predicted patients were CT-confirmed with GO in a median of approximately 6.5 months. No statistical method was used to set the sample size in advance, and the investigators knew which group each participant was assigned to. The 13-signature model separated ophthalmopathy from stable hyperthyroidism with approximately 88% sensitivity and approximately 83% specificity in cross-validation, and 80%/75% in the test set. Most of the expanded thyroid clonotypes with a frequency above 0.001 were also detected in blood, and it was suggested that the thyroid immune response may be reflected by blood repertoires.

This clonotype has just a few counts. It has no known antigen specificity. No much larger clone exists at a distance of one base, and base qualities are not known. Patients with ophthalmopathy had moderately to severely active disease, with a Clinical Activity Score of 3 or more, a NOSPECS grade of 4 or more, and a disease duration of less than 3 months. Patients with other autoimmune diseases, uncontrolled infections, pregnancy or lactation were excluded. Diagnosis was based on clinical symptoms, serum thyroxine, TRAb, thyroid ultrasound and orbital computed tomography. Using Ficoll-Paque density gradient centrifugation, PBMCs were isolated from approximately 11 ml of fresh peripheral blood. Total RNA was extracted with Trizol reagent and quality-checked on an Agilent 2100 Bioanalyzer. For repertoire sequencing, the TCR beta CDR3 regions were amplified from RNA transcripts. The first round of RT-PCR was done with HTBI primers and the Qiagen OneStep RT-PCR kit, and was followed by a second round of multiplex PCR, then size selection and purification. Libraries were sequenced on an Illumina HiSeq2000 using paired-end 100 bp reads. Per the source publication's procedure: SOAPnuke was used for read processing, and reads with adapters, uncalled bases, a mean Phred below 15, or no exact constant-primer or identifier match were discarded. High-quality paired reads were merged with COPE v1.2.5. Unique nucleotide sequences were defined as clonotypes and aligned to IMGT TRB V, D and J references using MiTCR v1.1. The analysis was limited to V-J combinations with a frequency above 0.0001, which together covered 99.2% of repertoires. For each V-J combination, a TCR clonal expansion and chaos score was defined as F50 clonal expansion divided by the chaos observed in the TCRdist matrix. Features were reduced by Welch's t-statistics and random forest to approximately 13 V-J combinations, which fed a naive Bayes classifier. The Morisita-Horn index was used to measure how similar the thyroid and blood repertoires were. TCRdb itself trimmed the public reads at Q25 with fastp, ran MiXCR and retained productive beta chains. Every CDR3 protein is listed once, alongside the most common genes and DNA of its rows. These V and J calls are TCRdb output, not the study's own analysis. The sample table records 200,000 to 250,000 distinct CDR3 sequences; about 22% of these occur just once. Of the sample, roughly 42% falls within the top ten clones.

The receptor's source is a woman aged 45-65 years with Graves' ophthalmopathy. Donor details come from another sample of the same person, matched by shared clones. The sequencing input was peripheral blood.

The CDR3 loop reads CASSRRDTFTGELFF. The bases are TGTGCCAGCAGCCGCCGGGACACTTTCACCGGGGAGCTGTTTTTT. The chain is assembled from TRBV3-1 and TRBJ2-2, and perhaps TRBD1 as D gene, on 6 matching bases. From the cysteine through the phenylalanine, the CDR3 covers 15 amino acids. The entry retains the CDR3 DNA only, 45 bases that are in frame from base 1. The trim is 4 bases for V and 4 bases for J, with a gap of 13 bases between the germline ends. From the germline V gene (reference sequence), CDR1 is LGHDT and CDR2 is YNNKEL.